Each of the 2 T cell receptor beta chains below was sequenced from the same sample in a study of shared clonotypes between healthy human individuals. Generated by immunoSEQ multiplex PCR, the TCRdb table keeps only in-frame clones and is missing some. This table has a few million clones, roughly 93% appearing once. Material: naive CD4+ T cells from PBMCs. Subset given: CD45RA+ positively selected. The receptors originated from a young man in good health. Some clones in this sample may be carry-over from other donors' samples.

In DNA form, the CDR3 reads TGTGCCACCAGCAGACCGCCCGGGACAGCCTATGGCTACACCTTC. This encodes CATSRPPGTAYGYTF. The V call is TRBV15, the J call TRBJ1-2; 7 bases map to TRBD1. The length of the CDR3 is 15 residues. CDR1 is LNHNV, CDR2 YYDKDF, per germline (reference sequence). With 2 bases clipped from V and 4 bases from J, the junction kept 7 bases outside the gene matches. The variable domain in full, with the rest retrieved from reference TRBV15 and TRBJ1-2, is DAMVIQNPRYQVTQFGKPVTLSCSQTLNHNVMYWYQQKSSQAPKLLFHYYDKDFNNEADTPDNFQSRRPNTSFCFLDIRSPGLGDTAMYLCATSRPPGTAYGYTFGSGTRLTVV.

As DNA, the CDR3 is TGTGCCAGCAGTTTACGGACCCAGAACACTGAAGCTTTCTTT. Translated: CASSLRTQNTEAFF. V gene TRBV27 combines with J gene TRBJ1-1; D uncertain. Germline lookup yields CDR1 MNHEY and CDR2 SMNVEV (reference sequence). V lost 2 bases and J lost 1, with 8 bases in between. The CDR3 covers 14 residues.